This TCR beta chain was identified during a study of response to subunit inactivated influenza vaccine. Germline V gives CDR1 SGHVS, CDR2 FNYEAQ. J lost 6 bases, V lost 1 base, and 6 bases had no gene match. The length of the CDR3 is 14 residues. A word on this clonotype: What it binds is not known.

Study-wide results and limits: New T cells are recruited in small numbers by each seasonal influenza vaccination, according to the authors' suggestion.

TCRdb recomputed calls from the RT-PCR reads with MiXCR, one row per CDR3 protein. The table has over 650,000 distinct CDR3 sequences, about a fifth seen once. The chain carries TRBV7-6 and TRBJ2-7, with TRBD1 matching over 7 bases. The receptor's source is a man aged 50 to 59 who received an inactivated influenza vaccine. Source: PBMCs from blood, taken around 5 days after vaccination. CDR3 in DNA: TGTGCCAGCAGCTTAGTGCTAGGGGGCGCCGAGCAGTACTTC. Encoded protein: CASSLVLGGAEQYF.